The 25 T cell receptor beta chains in this list originate from one sample, sequenced in a study of chemoradiotherapy in HPV16-positive cancers. Clones were read by immunoSEQ multiplex PCR, and TCRdb kept only the in-frame ones, dropping some. The sample holds over 30,000 clones, 86% seen once. The material sequenced was blood, taken from a patient who underwent chemoradiotherapy. These receptors were taken from a human donor with HPV-associated anogenital cancer.

J is TRBJ1-3 and V is TRBV5-6; D is unresolved. Germline assignment: CDR1 SGHDT and CDR2 YYEEEE. CDR3 length: 14 residues. Trimming removed 4 bases at V and 2 bases at J, with 10 bases between. The CDR3 region has the DNA TGTGCCAGCAGCCCAATGGTCACTGGAAACACCATATATTTT. This codes for CASSPMVTGNTIYF.

This sequence joins TRBV28 and TRBJ1-1; D possibly corresponds to TRBD1 (5 bases). V was cut by 6 bases and J by 6 bases, with 14 bases left in between. Germline CDR1 and CDR2: MDHEN and SYDVKM. CDR3 length: 13 residues. The CDR3 DNA sequence: TGTGCCAGCAGCCCGGGGCCAGCCTCTGAAGCTTTCTTT. Translation: CASSPGPASEAFF.

The chain joins TRBV30 to TRBJ2-7; the match to TRBD1 covers 9 bases. Germline CDR1 GTSNPN, CDR2 SVGIG (reference sequence). Losses at the gene ends were 3 bases for V and 4 bases for J; bases not matched to a gene: 7. This CDR3 has 14 amino acids. DNA for the CDR3: TGTGCCTGGAGCCGACAGGGGGAAGTTTACGAGCAGTACTTC. Protein sequence: CAWSRQGEVYEQYF.

The chain couples TRBV29-1 to TRBJ2-5; tentative D call: TRBD1 (6 bases). Germline V lookup: CDR1 SQVTM, CDR2 ANQGSEA. The CDR3 is 14 residues long. With 6 bases removed from V and 2 bases from J, the gap between germline ends came to 16 bases. As DNA, the CDR3 is TGCAGCGTAGGCCCGGGACACCTACAAGAGACCCAGTACTTC. This encodes CSVGPGHLQETQYF.

V and J are TRBV28 and TRBJ1-3; 9 nucleotides agree with TRBD1. Per germline, CDR1 MDHEN and CDR2 SYDVKM. The CDR3 contains 15 residues. Trimming removed 9 bases from V and 7 bases from J; junction bases left unmatched: 13. The CDR3 sequence is CASSSPGQGDNTIYF. Written as DNA, the CDR3 is TGTGCCAGTTCATCCCCGGGACAGGGAGATAACACCATATATTTT.

The chain employs TRBV19 and TRBJ1-2; 10 bases line up with TRBD1. Per the germline V gene, CDR1 is LNHDA and CDR2 is SQIVND (reference sequence). The CDR3 length is 14 residues. Germline trimming cut 7 bases from V and 2 bases from J; bases unmatched to any gene: 4. The CDR3 reads CASKPGQGNYGYTF. Written as DNA, the CDR3 is TGTGCCAGTAAACCGGGACAGGGGAACTATGGCTACACCTTC. The complete variable domain, with remaining parts taken from reference TRBV19 and TRBJ1-2, reads DGGITQSPKYLFRKEGQNVTLSCEQNLNHDAMYWYRQDPGQGLRLIYYSQIVNDFQKGDIAEGYSVSREKKESFPLTVTSAQKNPTAFYLCASKPGQGNYGYTFGSGTRLTVV.

The CDR3 here is CASSLGRDASPLHF. CDR3 sequence (DNA): TGTGCCAGCAGCTTAGGCAGGGACGCTTCACCCCTCCACTTT. This chain links TRBV5-4 with TRBJ1-6; D perhaps matches TRBD1 (5 bases). V lost 2 bases and J lost 9, with 12 bases in between. This CDR3 has 14 residues. CDR1 and CDR2 (germline): SGHNT, YYREEE (reference sequence).

The rearrangement links TRBV27 to TRBJ1-4, with 10 bases that match TRBD1. V dropped 5 bases and J dropped 3; count of bases not matched to a gene: 9. CDR1 is MNHEY and CDR2 is SMNVEV in the germline V gene (reference sequence). This CDR3 contains 17 residues. In DNA form, the CDR3 reads TGTGCCAGCAGTCGTTCGACAGGGGGCGCCTCTAATGAAAAACTGTTTTTT. Protein: CASSRSTGGASNEKLFF. The full variable domain, with the rest looked up from reference TRBV27 and TRBJ1-4, is EAQVTQNPRYLITVTGKKLTVTCSQNMNHEYMSWYRQDPGLGLRQIYYSMNVEVTDKGDVPEGYKVSRKEKRNFPLILESPSPNQTSLYFCASSRSTGGASNEKLFFGSGTQLSVL.

The chain combines TRBV29-1 with TRBJ2-7, with D possibly matching TRBD2 (6 bases). Germline lookup yields CDR1 SQVTM and CDR2 ANQGSEA. V gave up 1 base and J gave up 1 base, with 11 bases separating them. The CDR3 runs 14 residues. Here the CDR3 reads CSVEGNRGSYEQYF. The CDR3 coding sequence is TGCAGCGTTGAAGGGAACCGGGGGTCCTACGAGCAGTACTTC.

The chain carries TRBV7-9 and TRBJ1-2, with D possibly TRBD1 on 5 matching bases. The CDR3 has 15 amino acids. Germline V gives CDR1 SEHNR, CDR2 FQNEAQ (reference sequence). V lost 1 base and J lost 3, with 12 bases in between. The chain's CDR3 is CASSLGGKEDYGYTF. CDR3 coding DNA: TGTGCCAGCAGCTTAGGGGGGAAGGAAGACTATGGCTACACCTTC.

The chain has TRBV11-2 and TRBJ1-4, with D unclear. The CDR3 totals 15 residues. The germline V and J ends were trimmed by 5 bases and 2 bases, with 12 bases remaining between them. Germline-derived CDR1 and CDR2 are SGHAT and FQNNGV. The chain's CDR3 is CASSPRSWTNEKLFF. CDR3 DNA sequence: TGTGCCAGCAGCCCCCGAAGTTGGACTAATGAAAAACTGTTTTTT.

This rearrangement joins TRBV6-5 to TRBJ1-6; no definite D call. The V gene lost 10 bases and the J gene lost 10 bases, with 14 bases spanning the gap. The CDR3 runs to 12 residues. Germline assignment: CDR1 MNHEY and CDR2 SVGAGI. The CDR3: CATTKAGSPLHF. The CDR3 DNA follows: TGTGCCACGACAAAAGCCGGGTCACCCCTCCACTTT.

This clone was recorded only once. V gene TRBV28 combines with J gene TRBJ2-2, with D possibly called TRBD1 or TRBD2 (6 bases each). V lost 6 bases, J lost 2 bases, and 10 bases lay in between. From germline, CDR1 is MDHEN and CDR2 SYDVKM. This CDR3 contains 14 residues. The CDR3, as DNA: TGTGCCAGCAGACGCGGGACAAACACCGGGGAGCTGTTTTTT. Its translation: CASRRGTNTGELFF. The complete variable domain, with remaining parts taken from reference TRBV28 and TRBJ2-2, reads DVKVTQSSRYLVKRTGEKVFLECVQDMDHENMFWYRQDPGLGLRLIYFSYDVKMKEKGDIPEGYSVSREKKERFSLILESASTNQTSMYLCASRRGTNTGELFFGEGSRLTVL.

The V gene is TRBV7-3, the J gene TRBJ2-7; D tentatively fits TRBD1 or TRBD2 (7 bases each). Germline loops: CDR1 SGHTA, CDR2 FQGTGA. The V gene lost 2 bases and the J gene lost 4 bases, with 12 bases spanning the gap. The CDR3 is made up of 14 amino acids. CDR3 residues: CASSLAGGEYEQYF. CDR3 nucleotide sequence: TGTGCCAGCAGCTTAGCAGGGGGGGAATACGAGCAGTACTTC.

In its sample, this clone was seen once. The chain combines TRBV4-3 with TRBJ1-2; D remains ambiguous. The CDR3 has 14 amino acids. In germline, CDR1 is LGHNA, CDR2 YSLEER. Trimming stripped 0 bases from V and 4 bases from J, with 9 bases between. The CDR3 sequence is CASSQDFRSYGYTF. Written as DNA, the CDR3 is TGCGCCAGCAGCCAAGATTTCAGAAGCTATGGCTACACCTTC.

CDR3 residues: CASSLEQGGDTDTQYF. In DNA, the CDR3 is TGCGCCAGCAGCTTGGAGCAGGGAGGGGACACAGATACGCAGTATTTT. V usage is TRBV5-1 and J usage is TRBJ2-3; 7 bases map to TRBD2. The V gene end was trimmed by 0 bases and the J gene end by 2 bases; junction bases not matched to a gene: 6. The CDR3 runs 16 residues. Per the germline V gene, CDR1 is SGHRS and CDR2 is YFSETQ.

This chain uses TRBV15 with TRBJ1-2; 11 nucleotides match TRBD1. This CDR3 has 16 amino acids. The V gene's germline CDR1 is LNHNV and CDR2 YYDKDF (reference sequence). The V gene end was trimmed by 1 base and the J gene end by 1 base; junction bases not matched to a gene: 2. The CDR3 DNA sequence: TGTGCCACCAGCAGAGGGACAGGGGGCGATAACTATGGCTACACCTTC. The encoded protein is CATSRGTGGDNYGYTF.

The V and J genes are TRBV28 and TRBJ1-2; TRBD1 aligns across 7 bases. V was pared by 7 bases and J by 2 bases, with 4 bases of the junction left unmatched. This CDR3 is 13 amino acids long. Germline CDR1 is MDHEN and CDR2 is SYDVKM. For the CDR3, the DNA is TGTGCCAGCATCCCGACAGGGAACTATGGCTACACCTTC. Amino acids: CASIPTGNYGYTF.

This clone has only a few counts. The chain recombines TRBV13 with TRBJ2-7; D is perhaps TRBD1 (5 bases). The CDR3 covers 13 residues. V was clipped by 5 bases and J by 1 base, with 9 bases between them. Per the germline V gene, CDR1 is PRHDT and CDR2 is FYEKMQ (reference sequence). The CDR3 protein is CASSLRVSYEQYF. The CDR3 nucleotides read TGTGCCAGCAGCCTCAGGGTTTCCTACGAGCAGTACTTC.

This chain joins TRBV5-6 and TRBJ2-5; D remains unclear. V lost 1 base, J lost 5 bases, and 6 bases lay in between. The CDR3 has 12 amino acids. Germline V gives CDR1 SGHDT, CDR2 YYEEEE. CDR3 in DNA: TGTGCCAGCAGCTTGCTCAGGGAGACCCAGTACTTC. Protein product: CASSLLRETQYF. Together with reference TRBV5-6 and TRBJ2-5, the CDR3 gives the full variable domain: DAGVTQSPTHLIKTRGQQVTLRCSPKSGHDTVSWYQQALGQGPQFIFQYYEEEERQRGNFPDRFSGHQFPNYSSELNVNALLLGDSALYLCASSLLRETQYFGPGTRLLVL.

This clone was observed a handful of times. The gene calls are TRBV7-3 and TRBJ1-6; D is unresolved. V was trimmed by 2 bases and J by 9 bases, leaving 11 bases between them. The CDR3 runs 14 residues. Germline CDR1 is SGHTA and CDR2 is FQGTGA. In DNA, the CDR3 is TGTGCCAGCAGCTTAGGGTCAGAAGGTTCACCCCTCCACTTT. It is translated as CASSLGSEGSPLHF.

V gene TRBV5-1 combines with J gene TRBJ1-1, with D hard to call. The CDR3 contains 14 residues. Germline CDR1 reads SGHRS; CDR2 reads YFSETQ. Trimming pared 0 bases from V and 0 bases from J, leaving 6 bases between. CDR3 nucleotides: TGCGCCAGCAGCTTGGGACACCTGAACACTGAAGCTTTCTTT. Translating gives CASSLGHLNTEAFF.

This clone was recorded once. The chain couples TRBV28 to TRBJ2-1; 7 nucleotides align to TRBD1. CDR3 length: 15 amino acids. From germline, CDR1 is MDHEN and CDR2 SYDVKM. V was pared by 1 base and J by 7 bases, with 7 bases of the junction left unmatched. CDR3 coding DNA: TGTGCCAGCAGTTTATCCGTAGGGACAGATAATGAGCAGTTCTTC. Translating gives CASSLSVGTDNEQFF.

This chain connects TRBV19 to TRBJ1-2; 9 nucleotides agree with TRBD1. V trimming: 8 bases; J trimming: 6 bases; junction bases outside the gene matches: 13. CDR3 length equals 15 residues. CDR1 LNHDA and CDR2 SQIVND come from the germline V gene (reference sequence). CDR3 DNA: TGTGCCAGTTTAGCTGGGGACAGGGAATTTGATGGCTACACCTTC. It codes for CASLAGDREFDGYTF.

The chain combines TRBV21-1 with TRBJ2-1; the D segment call TRBD1 is taken from the table without a DNA check. TRBV21-1 is described as a pseudogene. The CDR3 extends over 22 amino acids. The CDR3 protein is CASSKANRGLGVRGLSYNEQFF. CDR3 DNA: TGTGCCAGCAGCAAAGCTAACAGGGGGCTAGGGGTGAGGGGTTTGAGCTACAATGAGCAGTTCTTC.